The 15 T cell receptor beta chains listed next were all sequenced from one sample in a study of blood T cell repertoires in COVID-19. TCRdb's copy holds only in-frame clones and misses some; the assay was immunoSEQ multiplex PCR. The repertoire includes some 22,000 clones, roughly 85% of them detected once, and 20% to 25% sits in the top ten. The source material was peripheral blood. These TCRs come from a man in his 70s in a cohort sampled during active COVID-19.

This chain connects TRBV6-5 to TRBJ2-6; D perhaps matches TRBD2 (5 bases). Germline CDR1 MNHEY, CDR2 SVGAGI. The CDR3 spans 15 residues. The V end was cut by 6 bases, the J end by 1 base, with 10 bases between. In DNA, the CDR3 is TGTGCCAGCAGAGGCGGGTCTTCTGGGGCCAACGTCCTGACTTTC. It translates to CASRGGSSGANVLTF.

The J gene is TRBJ2-7, the V gene TRBV6-6; TRBD1 matches 7 bases. This CDR3 has 12 residues. From germline, CDR1 is MNHNY and CDR2 SVGAGI (reference sequence). The V segment lost 7 bases and the J segment 2 bases; nucleotides outside the gene matches: 2. CDR3 DNA: TGTGCCAGCAACGACAGGGCCTACGAGCAGTACTTC. Its translation: CASNDRAYEQYF.

The V gene is TRBV7-9, the J gene TRBJ2-3; TRBD2 matches at 8 bases. This CDR3 region has 15 residues. Per the germline V gene, CDR1 is SEHNR and CDR2 is FQNEAQ (reference sequence). Trimming at V came to 4 bases and at J to 3 bases, leaving 6 bases not matched to a gene. The CDR3 DNA is TGTGCCAGCAGCTACACTAGCGGTGAAACAGATACGCAGTATTTT. The encoded protein is CASSYTSGETDTQYF.

The gene calls are TRBV7-8 and TRBJ1-3, with TRBD1 identical over 8 bases. Germline V gives CDR1 SGHVS, CDR2 FQNEAQ. Germline trimming cut 5 bases from V and 1 base from J; bases unmatched to any gene: 10. The length of the CDR3 is 17 residues. The CDR3 DNA is TGTGCCAGCAGCCCACGGACAGGGTCGGTATCTGGAAACACCATATATTTT. This gives the protein CASSPRTGSVSGNTIYF.

The V gene is TRBV19, the J gene TRBJ2-2; D unresolved. Germline CDR1 reads LNHDA; CDR2 reads SQIVND (reference sequence). CDR3 size: 14 residues. Deletions cut 6 bases from V and 4 bases from J, with 12 bases between. This CDR3 is CASRAQTLTGELFF. CDR3 sequence (DNA): TGTGCCAGTAGGGCTCAAACCCTCACCGGGGAGCTGTTTTTT.

CDR3 in DNA: TGTGCCAGCATCACTAATGGGGAAGCTTTCTTT. Translating gives CASITNGEAFF. The chain has TRBV2 and TRBJ1-1, with D hard to call. V was cut by 7 bases and J by 8 bases, with 11 bases left in between. The CDR3 has 11 residues. Germline V CDR1 and CDR2: SNHLY, FYNNEI.

The chain has TRBV19 and TRBJ2-7; D is unclear. V lost 3 bases and J 3 bases, leaving 18 bases between the germline ends. This CDR3 region has 16 residues. The germline gives CDR1 LNHDA, CDR2 SQIVND (reference sequence). This CDR3 reads CASSIQYNTFIYEQYF. DNA for the CDR3: TGTGCCAGTAGTATCCAGTACAATACCTTTATCTACGAGCAGTACTTC.

This chain joins TRBV5-1 and TRBJ2-5; 13 nucleotides align to TRBD2. After removal of 4 bases from V and 2 bases from J, the junction contained 5 bases not matched to a gene. The CDR3 extends over 16 amino acids. Germline CDR1 and CDR2: SGHRS and YFSETQ. The CDR3 sequence: CASSTGTSGNQETQYF. CDR3 nucleotide sequence: TGCGCCAGCAGCACCGGGACTAGCGGGAATCAAGAGACCCAGTACTTC.

Comment on this clone: At one end, the junction sequence differs from germline, possibly due to a read error. The genes are TRBV6-1 and TRBJ2-4; tentative D call: TRBD1 (5 bases). Germline loops: CDR1 MNHNS, CDR2 SASEGT. This CDR3 has 14 residues. As DNA, the CDR3 is TGTGCCAGCAGTGAAGCGATGCTTAGGGGCTTTGTGGGGTTC. This codes for CASSEAMLRGFVGF.

In this sample, this clone turned up once. The chain joins TRBV5-1 to TRBJ1-1; no firm D call. Germline values: CDR1 SGHRS, CDR2 YFSETQ. V lost 9 bases to trimming and J lost 1 base, with 16 bases between them. The CDR3 is made up of 14 amino acids. CDR3 in amino acids: CATREGTGNTEAFF. The CDR3, as DNA: TGCGCCACCCGAGAGGGTACGGGGAACACTGAAGCTTTCTTT.

This clone showed up just a few times. This chain connects TRBV7-2 to TRBJ2-1, with D maybe TRBD2 (6 bases). Germline CDR1 SGHTA, CDR2 FQGNSA. The CDR3 loop spans 16 amino acids. V shed 6 bases and J shed 0 bases, with 15 bases lying between them. CDR3 amino acids: CASRPSSVSSYNEQFF. Here the CDR3 DNA reads TGTGCCAGCAGGCCATCTAGCGTTAGCTCCTACAATGAGCAGTTCTTC.

The chain's CDR3 is CASSLGTIYGYTF. DNA of the CDR3: TGTGCCAGCAGCTTGGGGACTATCTATGGCTACACCTTC. The rearrangement uses TRBV7-8 and TRBJ1-2, with D maybe TRBD1 (5 bases). The germline CDR1 and CDR2 sequences are SGHVS and FQNEAQ. The CDR3 contains 13 residues. The V end lost 3 bases, the J end lost 4 bases, and 9 bases lay between the germline ends.

This clone occurred once. The gene calls are TRBV9 and TRBJ1-2; 7 bases are a match to TRBD1. Germline CDR1 is SGDLS and CDR2 is YYNGEE. This CDR3 contains 14 residues. With 1 base clipped from V and 4 bases from J, the junction kept 4 bases outside the gene matches. The CDR3: CASSVQYRGYGYTF. CDR3 nucleotides: TGTGCCAGCAGCGTACAATACAGGGGCTATGGCTACACCTTC.

The V and J genes are TRBV7-9 and TRBJ2-2; D possibly corresponds to TRBD2 (6 bases). The germline V and J ends were trimmed by 2 bases and 7 bases, with 14 bases remaining between them. The CDR3 sequence is 15 residues long. The germline V gene encodes CDR1 SEHNR and CDR2 FQNEAQ (reference sequence). CDR3 sequence (DNA): TGTGCCAGCAGCTTATTCGGGGGAAAGGACGGGGAGCTGTTTTTT. Translating gives CASSLFGGKDGELFF.

The CDR3 loop reads CASSRRGTNRGTNTGELFF. The CDR3 bases are TGTGCCAGTAGTCGACGGGGGACAAACAGGGGGACGAACACCGGGGAGCTGTTTTTT. This rearrangement joins TRBV19 to TRBJ2-2, with TRBD1 matching 8 bases. V was pared by 5 bases and J by 0 bases, with 14 bases of the junction left unmatched. Germline-derived CDR1 and CDR2 are LNHDA and SQIVND (reference sequence). The CDR3 extends over 19 amino acids.